This T cell receptor beta chain was captured in a study of cytomegalovirus exposure and HLA in healthy donors (dated by TCRdb to about 2017). Describing the broader study: According to an earlier analysis of around 600 of the donors, about 179 million T cells yielded approximately 120 million unique TCR beta sequences and approximately 300 Gb of sequence data. Across 300 to 400 genotyped donors of the cohort, an average of about 240,000 unique TCR beta nucleotide sequences per donor were sequenced, and roughly 20% of those sequences were non-productive. A later analysis re-examined previously published TCR beta repertoires from more than 600 donors and added high-resolution HLA genotyping to investigate patterns of TCR occurrence. Both class I and class II loci were covered by HLA typing, at four-digit resolution. Approximately 300 gigabases of sequencing data and around 80 million unique TCR sequences made up an early release that covered under 750 HLA-typed donors. Typing coverage differed by locus: A, B, C, DRB1 and DQB1 were typed in roughly 620-630 donors, DQA1 in 500 to 550, DPA1 in 606, and DPB1 in 472. The study aimed to test whether cataloging public T cell receptors could reveal signatures of past pathogen exposure. Of the roughly 390 genotyped donors, 75% to 85% were placed in the genetic ancestry cluster associated with self-reported Caucasian donors. To predict cytomegalovirus infection status, the study combined high-throughput TCR immunosequencing, statistical association of individual TCRs with disease status, and machine learning. Besides the first cohort of 666 subjects, a separate validation cohort made up of 95 to 150 different subjects was used. Donor age, sex, ethnicity and CMV serostatus were collected together with the repertoire data. Genome-wide SNP genotypes for about 55% of the 666 donors were used in a later genetic analysis, which treated that subset as a discovery cohort. The study used immunosequencing to profile the T cell repertoires of some 600 subjects and linked those repertoires to cytomegalovirus serostatus. Rather than using new phenotypic data, the later analysis identified candidate immune exposures from TCR beta sequences and from how often those sequences occurred across donors. All discovery cohort repertoires had been generated on a single sequencing platform. Roughly five DR-DQ haplotypes were treated as single units for association and clustering because of strong linkage in the cohort. In an earlier analysis of 500 to 650 of the donors, high-throughput TCR beta sequencing was used to judge whether each TCR beta V gene segment behaved as functional or pseudogenic.

General conclusions and limits of the study: For the cohort, immune exposure information was limited to CMV serostatus. The cohort was sequenced for TCR beta chains only, and without alpha or paired-chain data the features that could be detected were limited. In an earlier analysis of 450 to 750 of the donors, most TCR beta V segments appeared in productive rearrangements about 87% or about 30% of the time, broadly matching IMGT annotations. The classifier was reported to diagnose cytomegalovirus status with high specificity and sensitivity in both the original cohort and the validation cohort. It was suggested by the authors that the approach could potentially be generalized to other disease states and immunological phenotypes. Specific HLA alleles were associated with 16,951 TCR beta sequences at a false discovery rate of 0.05 in a later analysis. Strong co-occurrence of HLA alleles, especially DR and DQ, made assigning TCR associations to individual alleles difficult. A later analysis reported that several top co-occurrence clusters appeared linked to parvovirus B19, influenza, CMV and Epstein-Barr virus. Some IMGT-functional V segments, including TRBV6-2 and TRBV6-3, could not be distinguished by the 87-base-pair reads and were therefore excluded. A further reported finding was that TCR beta sequences accurately predicted the HLA-A and HLA-B alleles for most subjects in the first cohort. Because some donors lacked HLA typing at each locus, the association tests relied only on the typed subset. The presence/absence analyses assumed that sequencing depth was roughly uniform across donors, and that assumption may not be true. Because counts were too low, approximately 15 rarely observed V segments, including chromosome 9 orphons, were excluded from the earlier analysis of several hundred of the donors. In a later analysis, TCR association rates were found to vary across HLA loci, with the most associated TCRs seen for DRB1 alleles and the fewest for HLA-C alleles. Compared with equally common non-associated chains, HLA-associated TCR beta chains in a later analysis were more clonally expanded and had lower generation probabilities. Compared with the roughly 600-donor mean, donors in an Asian-associated ancestry cluster had fewer N-insertions in productive TCRs, according to a later genetic analysis. The study listed over 150 TCR beta chains as associated with cytomegalovirus. Most TCR sequences were seen in very few donors, while some public TCRs were found in many individuals. Three of the identified cytomegalovirus-associated TCR beta chains were confirmed in vitro to be specific for cytomegalovirus antigens. Correlated functional status among segregating V segments might be attributable to linkage disequilibrium, but an unknown experimental factor could not be ruled out. In a later genetic analysis, a missense DCLRE1C variant was associated with V-gene and J-gene trimming of TCR beta chains, and the association was replicated in an independent cohort. Most CMV-associated TCR beta chains appeared to be HLA-restricted in a later analysis, and the HLA associations seemed to be driven largely by CMV exposure. A cluster of highly shared sequence variants was judged likely to represent a technical artifact of the sequencing pipeline.

As to this clone: There is no known antigen for this receptor. Nothing much larger sits one base from this clone, and base qualities are not available.

The CDR3 runs 14 amino acids, cysteine and phenylalanine included. The entry retains the CDR3 DNA only, 42 bases that are in frame from base 1. The germline V gene (reference sequence) yields SEHNR for CDR1 and FQNEAQ for CDR2. Between the V and J ends, shortened by 2 bases and 3 bases respectively, the junction contains 8 bases. Libraries were made using the immunoSEQ multiplex PCR assay. For the multiplex PCR, a mixture combining 60 forward primers for TCR Vbeta segments and 13 reverse primers for TCR Jbeta segments was used. The CDR3 region of rearranged TCR beta genes was amplified from genomic DNA with a multiplex PCR assay. The amplified TCR beta libraries were sequenced on the Illumina HiSeq System as 87-base-pair reads. The study's processing was this. Across the 700 or so repertoires, a later analysis counted some 81 million unique TCR beta chains, 9 million to 14 million of which were shared by at least two donors. A nearest-neighbor algorithm error-corrected the raw reads and collapsed the reads into unique sequences, merging closely related sequences to remove PCR and sequencing errors. Alignment of CDR3 sequences to IMGT reference sequences was used to assign V, D and J gene segments. For a sequence to be retained, at least a six-nucleotide match to both a V gene segment and a J gene segment was required. A rearrangement was called productive if the CDR3 had no stop codons and remained in frame with V and J, and every other rearrangement was called non-productive. CDR3 was defined according to IMGT convention as the region running from the second conserved V-encoded cysteine to the conserved J-encoded phenylalanine. In an earlier analysis of just under 600 of the donors, sequences lacking an unambiguous match to a single V gene segment were excluded. In an earlier analysis of some 590 of the donors, V segments were called functional above 56.7% productive rearrangements and were called segregating when the between-donor standard deviation exceeded 5%. A statistical classification framework was built to diagnose cytomegalovirus status from the catalog of TCR beta chain sequences. V and J gene assignment, in a later analysis, came from comparing TCR nucleotide sequences with IMGT/GENE-DB human TR gene sequences. In a later analysis, CDR3 sequences and most-parsimonious VDJ recombination scenarios were assigned using the TCRdist pipeline. In a later analysis, every TCR beta chain was defined by the combination of its CDR3 amino acid sequence and its V-gene family, and reads without a unique V-gene family were dropped. To address suspected cross-contamination and a sequencing artifact, a later analysis removed approximately 590 highly shared, low-generation-probability nucleotide sequences. For each public chain, a later analysis derived a clonal expansion index from normalized ranks of inferred template counts within each repertoire. Generation probabilities in a later analysis came from a VDJ recombination model fitted to out-of-frame rearrangements, and those results were checked against IGoR. Hypergeometric tests were used in a later analysis to score TCR-TCR, TCR-HLA and TCR-CMV co-occurrence, with a repertoire-size bias correction applied to the TCR pairs. A later analysis estimated false discovery rates by permuting HLA or CMV assignments 20 times. In a later analysis, co-occurring TCRs were grouped using DBSCAN, and TCRdist sequence similarity was added for clustering within HLA-allele-positive subsets. Repertoires with fewer than 30,000 or more than 120,000 public chains were left out of co-occurrence clustering, as were roughly five repertoires with anomalous nucleotide sharing. This immuneACCESS table, as held by TCRdb, lists in-frame sequences with V and J called but not all clones. Of the missing ones, under half trace to an unresolved V gene in checked studies; the others have no known cause. The V and J calls and clone size are taken from that table; D and trimming were inferred from the DNA. Recorded for this sample are over 250,000 clones; about 75% of them occurred a single time. The ten largest clones add up to roughly 2.4% of the sample.

In total, about 650 healthy bone marrow donors made up the cohort. At the time of sampling, every cohort member was nominally healthy, though immune exposures that went unrecorded were likely present. The donor tested CMV seronegative and was one of the 352 seronegative cohort members. A peripheral blood sample was provided by each donor, and peripheral blood mononuclear cells were used for TCR beta sequencing. Genomic DNA extraction from the blood cell samples was performed with the Qiagen DNeasy Blood Extraction Kit. The source of this sequence is a female donor in good health and CMV-seronegative. The sequenced sample consisted of PBMCs. The sequence is built from TRBV7-9 and TRBJ2-1, with a tentative D gene TRBD1 over 6 matching bases. The CDR3 is CASSLRGGYNEQFF. The nucleotides read TGTGCCAGCAGCTTAAGAGGGGGCTACAATGAGCAGTTCTTC.